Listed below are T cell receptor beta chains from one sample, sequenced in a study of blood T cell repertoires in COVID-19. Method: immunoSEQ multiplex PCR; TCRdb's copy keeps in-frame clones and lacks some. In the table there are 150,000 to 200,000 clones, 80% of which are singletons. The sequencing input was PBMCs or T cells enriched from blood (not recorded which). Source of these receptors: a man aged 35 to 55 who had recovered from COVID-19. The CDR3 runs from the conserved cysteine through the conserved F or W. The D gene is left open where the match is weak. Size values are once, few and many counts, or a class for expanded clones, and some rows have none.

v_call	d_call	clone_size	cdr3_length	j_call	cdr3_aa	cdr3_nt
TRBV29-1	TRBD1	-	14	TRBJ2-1	CSVDDRVMGNEQFF	TGCAGCGTTGATGACAGGGTAATGGGCAATGAGCAGTTCTTC
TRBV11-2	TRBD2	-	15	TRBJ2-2	CASSLSGGAAGELFF	TGTGCCAGCAGCCTTAGCGGGGGGGCGGCCGGGGAGCTGTTTTTT
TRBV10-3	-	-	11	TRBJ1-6	CAISDGGPLHF	TGTGCCATCAGTGACGGGGGACCCCTCCACTTT
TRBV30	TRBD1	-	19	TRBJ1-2	CAWSVEIKLTGAPSYGYTF	TGTGCCTGGAGCGTCGAAATAAAACTAACAGGGGCCCCCTCCTATGGCTACACCTTC
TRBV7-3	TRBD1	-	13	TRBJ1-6	CASSRQGNSPLHF	TGTGCCAGCAGCCGACAGGGGAATTCACCCCTCCACTTT
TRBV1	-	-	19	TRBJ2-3	CTSSQDNPSSGSGTDTQYF	TGCACCAGCAGCCAAGATAATCCGAGCAGCGGCTCGGGAACAGATACGCAGTATTTT
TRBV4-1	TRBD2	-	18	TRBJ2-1	CASSRGTSGGAAYNEQFF	TGCGCCAGCAGCCGAGGGACTAGCGGGGGGGCCGCCTACAATGAGCAGTTCTTC
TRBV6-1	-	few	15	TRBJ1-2	CASSERPGSLYGYTF	TGTGCCAGCAGTGAAAGGCCAGGGTCCCTCTATGGCTACACCTTC
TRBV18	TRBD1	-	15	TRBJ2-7	CASAITSDRTYEQYF	TGTGCCAGCGCCATTACCTCGGACAGGACCTACGAGCAGTACTTC
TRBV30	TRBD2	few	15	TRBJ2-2	CAWTRRGADTGELFF	TGTGCCTGGACCAGGCGGGGGGCGGACACCGGGGAGCTGTTTTTT
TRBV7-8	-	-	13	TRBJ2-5	CASSPRTKETQYF	TGTGCCAGCAGCCCCCGGACTAAAGAGACCCAGTACTTC
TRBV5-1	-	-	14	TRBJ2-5	CASSPRRSEETQYF	TGCGCCAGCAGTCCCCGGCGGTCAGAAGAGACCCAGTACTTC
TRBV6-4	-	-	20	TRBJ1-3	CASSDPPRGGRVSPGNTIYF	TGTGCCAGCAGTGACCCGCCGAGGGGGGGAAGGGTTTCGCCTGGAAACACCATATATTTT
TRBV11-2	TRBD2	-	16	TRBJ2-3	CASSLIIGLAGATQYF	TGTGCCAGCAGCTTAATTATCGGACTAGCGGGGGCTACGCAGTATTTT
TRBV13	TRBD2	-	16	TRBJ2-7	CASSLGLGTSGFEQYF	TGTGCCAGCAGCTTAGGGCTGGGGACTAGTGGTTTCGAGCAGTACTTC
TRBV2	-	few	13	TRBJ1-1	CASNSLEGTEAFF	TGTGCCAGCAACAGCTTGGAGGGTACTGAAGCTTTCTTT
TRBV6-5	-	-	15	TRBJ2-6	CASRGLSPGANVLTF	TGTGCCAGTCGGGGATTGTCTCCTGGGGCCAACGTCCTGACTTTC
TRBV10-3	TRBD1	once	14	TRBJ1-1	CAISTEDRVTEAFF	TGTGCCATCAGTACAGAGGACAGGGTGACTGAAGCTTTCTTT
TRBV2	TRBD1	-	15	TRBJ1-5	CASSLDRDGGQPQHF	TGTGCCAGCAGTCTCGACAGGGATGGCGGACAGCCCCAGCATTTT
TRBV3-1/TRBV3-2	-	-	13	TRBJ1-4	CASSQGEGEKLFF	TGTGCCAGCAGCCAAGGGGAGGGTGAAAAACTGTTTTTT
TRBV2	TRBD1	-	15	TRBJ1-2	CASIADRGRVYGYTF	TGTGCCAGCATCGCGGACAGGGGGCGGGTCTATGGCTACACCTTC
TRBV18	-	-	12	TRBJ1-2	CASSPDSYGYTF	TGTGCCAGCTCACCAGACAGCTATGGCTACACCTTC
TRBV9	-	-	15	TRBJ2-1	CASSVDSTAYNEQFF	TGTGCCAGCAGCGTAGACTCCACCGCCTACAATGAGCAGTTCTTC
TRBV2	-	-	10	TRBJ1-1	CATTDREAFF	TGTGCCACCACCGACAGGGAAGCTTTCTTT
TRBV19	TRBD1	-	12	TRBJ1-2	CASSNPGGGYTF	TGTGCCAGTAGTAATCCAGGGGGCGGCTACACCTTC
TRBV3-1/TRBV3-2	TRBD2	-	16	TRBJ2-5	CASSQGLAGGWETQYF	TGTGCCAGCAGCCAAGGACTAGCGGGGGGCTGGGAGACCCAGTACTTC
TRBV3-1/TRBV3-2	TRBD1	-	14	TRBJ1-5	CASSHYGTGGPQHF	TGTGCCAGCAGCCACTACGGGACAGGAGGACCCCAGCATTTT
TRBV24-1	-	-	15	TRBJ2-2	CATSRGQSGVGELFF	TGTGCCACCAGCCGCGGACAGAGTGGTGTCGGGGAGCTGTTTTTT
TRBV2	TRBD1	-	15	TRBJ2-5	CASHKTGAAQETQYF	TGTGCCAGCCATAAGACAGGGGCCGCTCAAGAGACCCAGTACTTC
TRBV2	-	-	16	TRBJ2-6	CASSVGGGAGANVLTF	TGTGCCAGCAGTGTAGGCGGGGGCGCTGGGGCCAACGTCCTGACTTTC